The 18 T cell receptor beta chains given below trace back to one sample, sequenced in a study of T cell repertoires in cytomegalovirus infection (dated by TCRdb to the late 2010s). The treatment or condition tag for this specimen amounts to: in vitro stimulation with specific CMV peptide epitopes to enrich CMV-specific T cells. This sample was sequenced with an Illumina HiSeq 1500. Using fastp at Q25 and MiXCR, TCRdb reprocessed the public reads and kept productive beta chains. Here each entry gathers all rows of one CDR3 protein and keeps the most common genes and DNA. This sample has about 310,000 distinct CDR3 sequences in its table, and 20% to 25% of those were observed once. The ten biggest clones cover more than 10% of the sample. The antigens for these receptors are not known. This specimen consisted of cultured PBMCs, obtained from culture after CMV antigen stimulation. All receptors derive from a human donor in good health (CMV status not recorded). Some clones in this sample may be carry-over from other donors' samples.

This chain joins TRBV4-1 and TRBJ2-6; 9 bases line up with TRBD2. The CDR3 spans 21 residues. V trimming: 1 base; J trimming: 1 base; junction bases outside the gene matches: 14. CDR1 is MGHRA and CDR2 is YSYEKL in the germline V gene. The CDR3 reads CASSQGLLAGGIDSGANVLTF. The CDR3 region has the DNA TGCGCCAGCAGCCAAGGGCTATTGGCGGGAGGGATTGATTCTGGGGCCAACGTCCTGACTTTC.

In this sample, this clonotype turned up a few times. V is TRBV12-3 or TRBV12-4 and J is TRBJ1-5; D is unresolved. The CDR3 loop spans 12 amino acids. V gave up 6 bases and J gave up 9 bases, with 12 bases separating them. The CDR3 spells CASSREGRPQHF. CDR3 nucleotides: TGTGCCAGCAGCCGTGAAGGCCGGCCCCAGCATTTT.

There are a few counts of this clonotype. The genes are TRBV19 and TRBJ2-1; maybe TRBD2 (5 bases). Trimming shortened V by 3 bases and J by 2 bases, and 17 bases separated the two germline ends. Per the germline V gene, CDR1 is LNHDA and CDR2 is SQIVND (reference sequence). CDR3 length: 17 residues. CDR3 coding DNA: TGTGCCAGTAGTATCCTTGGGCAGCTGGGAGCCTACAATGAGCAGTTCTTC. Its translation: CASSILGQLGAYNEQFF.

The rearrangement uses TRBV6-5 and TRBJ1-4; D is possibly TRBD1 (5 bases). In germline, CDR1 is MNHEY, CDR2 SVGAGI. Trimming pared 6 bases from V and 0 bases from J, leaving 11 bases between. This CDR3 contains 15 residues. CDR3 sequence reads: CASRDGGATNEKLFF. The CDR3 DNA reads as TGTGCCAGCAGGGACGGGGGGGCAACTAATGAAAAACTGTTTTTT.

In this sample, this clonotype turned up a few times. The genes are TRBV7-3 and TRBJ2-7; TRBD1 or TRBD2 may be the D gene (5 bases each). Germline values: CDR1 SGHTA, CDR2 FQGTGA. This CDR3 contains 14 residues. Deletions cut 1 base from V and 6 bases from J, with 13 bases between. CDR3 region: CASSLSRGVSEQYF. CDR3 nucleotide sequence: TGTGCCAGCAGCTTAAGCCGGGGCGTTAGCGAGCAGTACTTC.

A few counts support this clonotype. The chain couples TRBV12-3 or TRBV12-4 to TRBJ1-5; D unclear. V lost 4 bases and J 7 bases, leaving 14 bases between the germline ends. The CDR3 loop spans 14 amino acids. The CDR3 DNA reads as TGTGCCAGCAGTTATGACACGGGAGGGCAGCCCCAGCATTTT. Amino acids: CASSYDTGGQPQHF.

In this sample, this clonotype turned up once. V usage is TRBV20-1 and J usage is TRBJ2-3, with 8 positions matching TRBD2. V lost 3 bases, J lost 2 bases, and 7 bases stayed unmatched. The CDR3 sequence is 15 residues long. The germline gives CDR1 DFQATT, CDR2 SNEGSKA (reference sequence). In nucleotides, the CDR3 is TGCAGTGCTAGGGATCCGGGAGGGCCCACAGATACGCAGTATTTT. Amino acid sequence: CSARDPGGPTDTQYF.

The sample holds a few counts of this clonotype. The chain carries TRBV28 and TRBJ1-2; D is unresolved. CDR1 is MDHEN and CDR2 is SYDVKM in the germline V gene. This CDR3 contains 13 residues. The V gene lost 7 bases and the J gene lost 8 bases, with 17 bases spanning the gap. The CDR3: CASTLHPTSGYTF. For the CDR3, the DNA is TGTGCCAGCACCTTACACCCTACGAGCGGCTACACCTTC.

V is TRBV19 and J is TRBJ2-1, with 11 bases fitting TRBD2. The germline V gene encodes CDR1 LNHDA and CDR2 SQIVND (reference sequence). There are 13 residues in the CDR3. With 7 bases clipped from V and 6 bases from J, the junction kept 2 bases outside the gene matches. CDR3 nucleotides: TGTGCCAGTAAGGGACTAGCGGCCAATGAGCAGTTCTTC. Translating it yields CASKGLAANEQFF.

This clonotype was counted ten times or more. The chain employs TRBV20-1 and TRBJ1-2; 7 bases fit TRBD1. In germline, CDR1 is DFQATT, CDR2 SNEGSKA (reference sequence). Trimming removed 0 bases from V and 7 bases from J; junction bases left unmatched: 14. This CDR3 region has 16 residues. The CDR3 protein is CSARDPPEGAGSGYTF. The DNA of the CDR3 is TGCAGTGCTAGAGACCCTCCGGAGGGGGCGGGTTCTGGCTACACCTTC.

In this sample, this clonotype turned up a few times. The DNA for the CDR3 is TGTGCCAGCAGTTTGGGGGCAGGGGGTCCCTATGGCTACACCTTC. It specifies CASSLGAGGPYGYTF. The chain employs TRBV12-3 or TRBV12-4 and TRBJ1-2, with 7 bases that match TRBD1. This CDR3 comprises 15 residues. The ends lost 3 bases at V and 4 bases at J; junction bases unmatched: 8.

This clonotype was picked up many times. The V call is TRBV12-3 or TRBV12-4, the J call TRBJ2-4; 7 positions match TRBD1. The CDR3 consists of 10 residues. Trimming at V came to 5 bases and at J to 15 bases, leaving 4 bases not matched to a gene. The CDR3 nucleotides are TGTGCCAGCAGTATGGACAGGTCGTACTTC. It codes for CASSMDRSYF.

The rearrangement joins TRBV4-3 to TRBJ2-3; D not resolved. Germline values: CDR1 LGHNA, CDR2 YSLEER. CDR3 size: 16 residues. Trimming cost V 0 bases and J 0 bases, with 10 bases left between them. Here the CDR3 DNA reads TGCGCCAGCAGCCAAGATGGTACCACCAGCACAGATACGCAGTATTTT. It is translated as CASSQDGTTSTDTQYF.

The chain is built from TRBV4-3 and TRBJ2-1; D is unresolved. Germline CDR1 reads LGHNA; CDR2 reads YSLEER. V gave up 3 bases and J gave up 0 bases, with 9 bases separating them. The CDR3 extends over 15 amino acids. The CDR3 coding sequence is TGCGCCAGCAGCCACCAAGAAGGCTCCTACAATGAGCAGTTCTTC. It translates to CASSHQEGSYNEQFF.

The rearrangement joins TRBV5-1 to TRBJ2-5; TRBD2 might be the D (6 bases). The V end lost 0 bases, the J end lost 0 bases, and 15 bases lay between the germline ends. There are 17 residues in the CDR3. Looked up from germline, CDR1 is SGHRS and CDR2 is YFSETQ. The CDR3 DNA sequence: TGCGCCAGCAGCTTGGGGGGGACTGATACGTACCAAGAGACCCAGTACTTC. The encoded protein is CASSLGGTDTYQETQYF.

Only a few counts were recorded for this clonotype. V and J are TRBV19 and TRBJ2-3; perhaps TRBD1 as D (6 bases). This CDR3 spans 16 amino acids. V was clipped by 6 bases and J by 5 bases, with 21 bases between them. Germline loops: CDR1 LNHDA, CDR2 SQIVND (reference sequence). This chain's CDR3 is CASSLTGLIRGDTQYF. CDR3 nucleotides: TGTGCCAGTAGCCTAACGGGCCTCATCAGGGGAGATACGCAGTATTTT.

This clonotype showed up just a few times. The J gene is TRBJ2-1, the V gene TRBV19; TRBD2 aligns across 8 bases. This CDR3 has 13 amino acids. The V gene end was trimmed by 8 bases and the J gene end by 2 bases; junction bases not matched to a gene: 2. Germline CDR1 LNHDA, CDR2 SQIVND (reference sequence). The CDR3 DNA is TGTGCCAGTGCACTAGCGGCCTACAATGAGCAGTTCTTC. Its protein is CASALAAYNEQFF.

This clonotype occurred a few times. CDR3 in DNA: TGTGCCAGCAGTTACGTCCTGGACAGAGAAGCTTTCTTT. As protein: CASSYVLDREAFF. The chain combines TRBV6-2 or TRBV6-3 with TRBJ1-1; TRBD1 is a possible D gene (6 bases). CDR3 size: 13 residues. Germline CDR1 and CDR2: MNHEY and SVGEGT. V was clipped by 2 bases and J by 8 bases, with 12 bases between them.